These 17 T cell receptor beta chains share one sample of origin, sequenced in a study of T cells in narcolepsy. The repertoire was sequenced with immunoSEQ multiplex PCR; TCRdb's copy has only in-frame clones and lacks some. The sample includes tens of thousands of clones, roughly 88% of them seen just once. The sample consisted of CD45RA- memory CD4+ T cells from PBMCs. The receptors originated from a human donor with narcolepsy.

V gene TRBV6-6 combines with J gene TRBJ2-1, with D unclear. The CDR3 totals 12 residues. Germline V lookup: CDR1 MNHNY, CDR2 SVGAGI (reference sequence). Trimming took off 4 bases at V and 9 bases at J, with 10 bases between the two ends. Here the CDR3 reads CASSLSLSEQFF. CDR3 sequence (DNA): TGTGCCAGCAGTTTATCCCTTAGTGAGCAGTTCTTC.

V and J are TRBV2 and TRBJ2-6, with unresolved D. Trimming removed 2 bases from V and 2 bases from J, with 4 bases in between. The germline gives CDR1 SNHLY, CDR2 FYNNEI. The CDR3 is made up of 14 amino acids. The CDR3, as DNA: TGTGCCAGCAGTGAAAGGGCTGGGGCCAACGTCCTGACTTTC. Residues: CASSERAGANVLTF.

This chain links TRBV5-1 with TRBJ2-3; D unresolved. The CDR3 loop spans 11 amino acids. In germline, CDR1 is SGHRS, CDR2 YFSETQ. The V end lost 0 bases, the J end lost 6 bases, and 2 bases lay between the germline ends. CDR3 coding DNA: TGCGCCAGCAGCTTGGGTGATACGCAGTATTTT. The encoded protein is CASSLGDTQYF.

The genes are TRBV15 and TRBJ1-3, with D maybe TRBD1 (5 bases). CDR3 size: 14 residues. Trimming removed 1 base at V and 2 bases at J, with 6 bases between. Germline V lookup: CDR1 LNHNV, CDR2 YYDKDF (reference sequence). The CDR3 spells CATSRGGTGNTIYF. The CDR3 DNA sequence: TGTGCCACCAGCAGAGGGGGGACTGGAAACACCATATATTTT.

The CDR3 sequence is CASSEAGDTQYF. The DNA of the CDR3 is TGTGCCAGCAGTGAAGCGGGAGATACGCAGTATTTT. The V gene is TRBV6-1, the J gene TRBJ2-3, with D hard to call. This CDR3 has 12 amino acids. In germline, CDR1 is MNHNS, CDR2 SASEGT. V was shortened by 0 bases and J by 5 bases, with 3 bases between the two germline ends.

V is TRBV30 and J is TRBJ2-7; D might be TRBD2 (6 bases). V lost 3 bases to trimming and J lost 4 bases, with 10 bases between them. Per germline, CDR1 GTSNPN and CDR2 SVGIG (reference sequence). The CDR3 extends over 12 amino acids. Here the CDR3 reads CAWSVSGYEQYF. In DNA, the CDR3 is TGTGCCTGGAGCGTTAGCGGATACGAGCAGTACTTC.

This clone was picked up one time. The chain employs TRBV30 and TRBJ2-5; tentative D call: TRBD2 (6 bases). This CDR3 has 13 amino acids. V was trimmed by 0 bases and J by 9 bases, leaving 14 bases between them. Germline CDR1 GTSNPN, CDR2 SVGIG (reference sequence). CDR3 bases: TGTGCCTGGAGTGTAGAGGCGGGAATGTCCCAGTACTTC. Translation gives CAWSVEAGMSQYF.

V gene TRBV14 combines with J gene TRBJ2-1; TRBD2 might be the D (6 bases). V was trimmed by 0 bases and J by 6 bases, leaving 12 bases between them. The CDR3 contains 15 residues. Germline CDR1 SGHDN, CDR2 FVKESK. CDR3: CASSQDLGGVNEQFF. The CDR3 bases are TGTGCCAGCAGCCAAGACCTAGGAGGGGTCAATGAGCAGTTCTTC. Variable domain in full (rest from reference TRBV14 and TRBJ2-1): EAGVTQFPSHSVIEKGQTVTLRCDPISGHDNLYWYRRVMGKEIKFLLHFVKESKQDESGMPNNRFLAERTGGTYSTLKVQPAELEDSGVYFCASSQDLGGVNEQFFGPGTRLTVL.

The V gene is TRBV11-1, the J gene TRBJ2-2; possibly TRBD1 for D (5 bases). Germline CDR1 and CDR2: SGHAT and FQDESV (reference sequence). The V and J ends lost 2 bases and 4 bases respectively, with 5 bases between them. The CDR3 length is 13 residues. The CDR3 coding sequence is TGTGCCAGCAGCTTAAGGGGCACCGGGGAGCTGTTTTTT. Amino acids: CASSLRGTGELFF. Looking up the rest from reference TRBV11-1 and TRBJ2-2 gives the full variable domain: EAEVAQSPRYKITEKSQAVAFWCDPISGHATLYWYRQILGQGPELLVQFQDESVVDDSQLPKDRFSAERLKGVDSTLKIQPAELGDSAMYLCASSLRGTGELFFGEGSRLTVL.

The rearrangement uses TRBV19 and TRBJ1-2; a possible D gene is TRBD1 (5 bases). V gave up 3 bases and J gave up 6 bases, with 11 bases separating them. The CDR3 contains 13 residues. Germline values: CDR1 LNHDA, CDR2 SQIVND (reference sequence). The chain's CDR3 is CASSIGGTDGYTF. As DNA, the CDR3 is TGTGCCAGTAGTATCGGGGGGACGGATGGCTACACCTTC.

This chain connects TRBV19 to TRBJ1-1; D perhaps matches TRBD1 (6 bases). This CDR3 comprises 14 residues. Trimming shortened V by 5 bases and J by 0 bases, and 10 bases separated the two germline ends. Germline CDR1 is LNHDA and CDR2 is SQIVND (reference sequence). Written as DNA, the CDR3 is TGTGCCAGTAGTTTGACAGGAGTGAACACTGAAGCTTTCTTT. Its protein product is CASSLTGVNTEAFF.

This rearrangement joins TRBV9 to TRBJ2-3; D possibly corresponds to TRBD2 (5 bases). Germline CDR1 is SGDLS and CDR2 is YYNGEE. The V end was cut by 7 bases, the J end by 3 bases, with 18 bases between. The CDR3 spans 15 residues. CDR3 coding DNA: TGTGCCAGCGGCCCCGGGCTCCGAGGGACAGATACGCAGTATTTT. As protein: CASGPGLRGTDTQYF. The full variable domain, in which reference TRBV9 and TRBJ2-3 provide the parts outside the CDR3, is DSGVTQTPKHLITATGQRVTLRCSPRSGDLSVYWYQQSLDQGLQFLIQYYNGEERAKGNILERFSAQQFPDLHSELNLSSLELGDSALYFCASGPGLRGTDTQYFGPGTRLTVL.

This chain links TRBV5-6 with TRBJ1-4; 7 bases fit TRBD1. The CDR3 is 15 amino acids. Germline CDR1 is SGHDT and CDR2 is YYEEEE. V dropped 3 bases and J dropped 7; count of bases not matched to a gene: 9. The CDR3 bases are TGTGCCAGCAGCTCAGGACAGTCAGGGGGTGAAAAACTGTTTTTT. Residues: CASSSGQSGGEKLFF.

The chain recombines TRBV28 with TRBJ2-1, with D possibly matching TRBD2 (7 bases). The CDR3 is 17 amino acids. Per the germline V gene, CDR1 is MDHEN and CDR2 is SYDVKM. Trimming left V 3 bases short and J 6 bases short, with 21 bases between. The CDR3 region is CASSFLDGGQKSNEQFF. Here the CDR3 DNA reads TGTGCCAGCAGTTTTCTGGACGGGGGGCAGAAAAGCAATGAGCAGTTCTTC. Full variable domain (rest looked up from reference TRBV28 and TRBJ2-1): DVKVTQSSRYLVKRTGEKVFLECVQDMDHENMFWYRQDPGLGLRLIYFSYDVKMKEKGDIPEGYSVSREKKERFSLILESASTNQTSMYLCASSFLDGGQKSNEQFFGPGTRLTVL.

Note on this clone: Sequence at one end of the junction differs from germline and may be a read error. This chain connects TRBV18 to TRBJ2-5; D may be TRBD1 (6 bases). Near its end, the DNA agrees better with TRBJ2-7, so the J call may be wrong. The CDR3 spans 13 residues. CDR1 and CDR2 from the germline V gene are KGHSH and LQKENI. The DNA for the CDR3 is TGTGCCAGCTCGCCACAGGGACCCTACGAGCAGTACTTC. Translated: CASSPQGPYEQYF.

This clone was counted once. The rearrangement links TRBV7-9 to TRBJ1-6; D not certain. CDR1 and CDR2 (germline): SEHNR, FQNEAQ (reference sequence). V lost 1 base and J lost 10, with 11 bases in between. This CDR3 is built from 14 residues. The CDR3 nucleotides read TGTGCCAGCAGCTTAGAGGGAGAATCGTCACCCCTCCACTTT. Its translation is CASSLEGESSPLHF.

The chain couples TRBV6-1 to TRBJ1-1; a possible D gene is TRBD1 (5 bases). Trimming pared 4 bases from V and 5 bases from J, leaving 20 bases between. The CDR3 spans 16 residues. CDR1 and CDR2 (germline): MNHNS, SASEGT. The CDR3 DNA reads TGTGCCAGCAGTGGCCGTCAGGATTGGGGGGGGACTGAAGCTTTCTTT. This translates into CASSGRQDWGGTEAFF.